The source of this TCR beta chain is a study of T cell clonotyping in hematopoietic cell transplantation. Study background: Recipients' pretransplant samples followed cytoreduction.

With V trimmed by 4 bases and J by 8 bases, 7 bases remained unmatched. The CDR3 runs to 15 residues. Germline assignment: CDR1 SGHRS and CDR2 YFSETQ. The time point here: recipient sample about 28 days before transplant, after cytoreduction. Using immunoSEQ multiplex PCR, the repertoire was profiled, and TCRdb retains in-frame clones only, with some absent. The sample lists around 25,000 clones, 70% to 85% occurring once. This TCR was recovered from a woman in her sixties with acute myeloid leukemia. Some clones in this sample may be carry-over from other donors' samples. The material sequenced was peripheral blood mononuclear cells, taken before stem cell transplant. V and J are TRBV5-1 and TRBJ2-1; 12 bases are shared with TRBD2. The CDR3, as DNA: TGCGCCAGCAGCCCACTAGCGGGAGGTAGTGATGAGCAGTTCTTC. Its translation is CASSPLAGGSDEQFF.